Following are 32 T cell receptor beta chains from one sample sequenced in a study of cytomegalovirus exposure and HLA in healthy donors. Researchers ran the PCR with 60 Vbeta and 13 Jbeta primers. The method was immunoSEQ multiplex PCR; TCRdb's version includes in-frame clones alone and lacks a portion of them. The sample gives fewer than 350,000 clones, approximately 90% of which show up once; roughly 2% is in the top ten. Sequenced material: PBMCs. The receptor source for this set is a young woman in good health and CMV-seronegative.

The chain employs TRBV15 and TRBJ2-1; 9 nucleotides line up with TRBD2. CDR3 length equals 15 residues. The germline V gene encodes CDR1 LNHNV and CDR2 YYDKDF (reference sequence). V was clipped by 0 bases and J by 5 bases; unmatched bases: 2. In DNA, the CDR3 is TGTGCCACCAGCAGAGATTTAGCGGGGGACAATGAGCAGTTCTTC. Protein sequence: CATSRDLAGDNEQFF.

This clone was detected once. V is TRBV7-2 and J is TRBJ1-6; D might be TRBD1 (5 bases). V was shortened by 5 bases and J by 4 bases, with 12 bases between the two germline ends. The CDR3 runs 15 residues. CDR1 and CDR2 from the germline V gene are SGHTA and FQGNSA. CDR3 loop: CASSAGGAYNSPLHF. As DNA, the CDR3 is TGTGCCAGCAGCGCCGGCGGGGCTTATAATTCACCCCTCCACTTT.

The rearrangement links TRBV7-8 to TRBJ2-1; D is ambiguous. The germline V gene has CDR1 SGHVS and CDR2 FQNEAQ. Trimming cost V 1 base and J 2 bases, with 9 bases left between them. The CDR3 is 15 residues long. CDR3 loop: CASSLVSRAYNEQFF. CDR3 bases: TGTGCCAGCAGCTTAGTGTCTAGAGCCTACAATGAGCAGTTCTTC.

V and J are TRBV29-1 and TRBJ2-7, with D tentatively TRBD2 (6 bases). V lost 3 bases, J lost 3 bases, and 9 bases lay in between. This CDR3 region has 12 residues. In germline, CDR1 is SQVTM, CDR2 ANQGSEA. CDR3 region: CSVEVGGYEQYF. CDR3 in DNA: TGCAGCGTTGAGGTCGGGGGCTACGAGCAGTACTTC.

The chain employs TRBV19 and TRBJ1-2, with 7 bases that match TRBD1. V trimming: 6 bases; J trimming: 3 bases; junction bases outside the gene matches: 7. This CDR3 is 14 amino acids long. Per germline, CDR1 LNHDA and CDR2 SQIVND (reference sequence). As DNA, the CDR3 is TGTGCCAGTAGGGTGACAGGGAATGACTATGGCTACACCTTC. The encoded protein is CASRVTGNDYGYTF.

This clone was observed once. This sequence joins TRBV7-9 and TRBJ1-2; 9 nucleotides line up with TRBD1. The CDR3 is 14 residues long. Germline V gene lookup returns CDR1 SEHNR and CDR2 FQNEAQ (reference sequence). Trimming took 5 bases from V and 8 from J; bases not matched to a gene: 9. The CDR3 DNA reads TGTGCCAGCAGCAGCCGATGGACAGGGGAGGGCTACACCTTC. Residues: CASSSRWTGEGYTF.

The rearrangement links TRBV2 to TRBJ1-2; perhaps TRBD1 as D (5 bases). The CDR3 consists of 13 residues. The V gene lost 6 bases and the J gene lost 2 bases, with 10 bases spanning the gap. Germline V gene lookup returns CDR1 SNHLY and CDR2 FYNNEI. Here the CDR3 DNA reads TGTGCCAGCAGACCGGGACTGAACTATGGCTACACCTTC. Its translation is CASRPGLNYGYTF.

The V call is TRBV5-8, the J call TRBJ2-1, with TRBD2 matching 11 bases. Per the germline V gene, CDR1 is SGHTS and CDR2 is YDEGEE. The CDR3 totals 16 residues. The trim removed 4 bases at V and 9 bases at J, leaving 12 bases unmatched. DNA for the CDR3: TGTGCCAGCAGCGCCGGTAGCGGGGGGGCTTCGGGTGAGCAGTTCTTC. Translating it yields CASSAGSGGASGEQFF.

The J gene is TRBJ1-1, the V gene TRBV7-3, with 10 bases lining up with TRBD1. V gave up 5 bases and J gave up 4 bases; unmatched junction bases: 4. The CDR3 totals 14 residues. Germline values: CDR1 SGHTA, CDR2 FQGTGA. As DNA, the CDR3 is TGTGCCAGCAGCCAGGGACAGGGGATCACTGAAGCTTTCTTT. Its protein is CASSQGQGITEAFF.

The J gene is TRBJ2-1, the V gene TRBV6-5; 8 bases map to TRBD2. Germline lookup yields CDR1 MNHEY and CDR2 SVGAGI. The CDR3 covers 16 residues. V gave up 4 bases and J gave up 3 bases; unmatched junction bases: 8. The CDR3 coding sequence is TGTGCCAGCAGTTTCGGTAGCGGGGTAAGCTACAATGAGCAGTTCTTC. It yields the protein CASSFGSGVSYNEQFF.

The V call is TRBV29-1, the J call TRBJ1-2; TRBD1 matches at 11 bases. V trimming: 6 bases; J trimming: 7 bases; junction bases outside the gene matches: 4. CDR1 and CDR2 (germline): SQVTM, ANQGSEA. This CDR3 is built from 12 residues. In nucleotides, the CDR3 is TGCAGCGTCGACGGGACAGGGGGTGGCTACACCTTC. Translating it yields CSVDGTGGGYTF.

The gene calls are TRBV6-1 and TRBJ1-1, with D tentatively TRBD1 (6 bases). With 4 bases removed from V and 1 base from J, the gap between germline ends came to 10 bases. Germline V CDR1 and CDR2: MNHNS, SASEGT. CDR3 length: 14 amino acids. The CDR3 DNA follows: TGTGCCAGCAGTGTTAGCAGGGGGAACACTGAAGCTTTCTTT. Its protein is CASSVSRGNTEAFF.

The chain employs TRBV10-1 and TRBJ1-3; D gene uncertain. Germline CDR1 reads WNHNN; CDR2 reads SYGVQD (reference sequence). V was shortened by 3 bases and J by 0 bases, with 9 bases between the two germline ends. The CDR3 is made up of 15 amino acids. CDR3 in amino acids: CASSEGRGSGNTIYF. The DNA of the CDR3 is TGCGCCAGCAGTGAAGGCCGGGGCTCTGGAAACACCATATATTTT.

This clone has a single count. The chain is built from TRBV30 and TRBJ2-6, with D possibly matching TRBD2 (5 bases). The CDR3 consists of 15 residues. Germline V CDR1 and CDR2: GTSNPN, SVGIG (reference sequence). The V end was cut by 1 base, the J end by 4 bases, with 11 bases between. CDR3 sequence reads: CAWSGPGSGANVLTF. CDR3 nucleotides: TGTGCCTGGAGTGGACCGGGATCGGGGGCCAACGTCCTGACTTTC.

The chain uses TRBV19 and TRBJ2-1; no definite D call. V gave up 5 bases and J gave up 13 bases, with 12 bases separating them. This CDR3 spans 11 amino acids. Per the germline V gene, CDR1 is LNHDA and CDR2 is SQIVND (reference sequence). Written as DNA, the CDR3 is TGTGCCAGTAGTCTTTCAGGAAAACAGTTCTTC. Translated, it gives CASSLSGKQFF.

This rearrangement joins TRBV2 to TRBJ1-1, with TRBD1 matching over 7 bases. The CDR3 has 13 residues. V gave up 7 bases and J gave up 2 bases; unmatched junction bases: 4. CDR1 and CDR2 (germline): SNHLY, FYNNEI. CDR3 in DNA: TGTGCCAGCAACAGGGACAGTAACACTGAAGCTTTCTTT. Translation gives CASNRDSNTEAFF.

This chain uses TRBV11-2 with TRBJ2-7; tentatively, D is TRBD2 (6 bases). Trimming left V 8 bases short and J 0 bases short, with 11 bases between. This CDR3 has 13 residues. Germline V gene sequence: CDR1 SGHAT, CDR2 FQNNGV. The CDR3 DNA is TGTGCCAGCTTGGGGGGTAGCTCCTACGAGCAGTACTTC. It encodes CASLGGSSYEQYF.

The genes are TRBV9 and TRBJ2-3; 7 bases map to TRBD2. V gave up 1 base and J gave up 1 base; unmatched junction bases: 6. The V gene's germline CDR1 is SGDLS and CDR2 YYNGEE. This CDR3 is built from 16 residues. CDR3 in DNA: TGTGCCAGCAGCGTACACGGGGGGAAAGGCACAGATACGCAGTATTTT. As protein: CASSVHGGKGTDTQYF.

The rearrangement joins TRBV27 to TRBJ2-2; D is ambiguous. Trimming cost V 3 bases and J 2 bases, with 19 bases left between them. The CDR3 runs to 18 residues. Germline CDR1 reads MNHEY; CDR2 reads SMNVEV (reference sequence). The CDR3 coding sequence is TGTGCCAGCAGTTTCCGTATCATCACCACTGTTAACACCGGGGAGCTGTTTTTT. This codes for CASSFRIITTVNTGELFF.

This chain's CDR3 is CASSLDRNTGELFF. The CDR3 DNA reads as TGTGCCAGCAGTCTTGACAGGAACACCGGGGAGCTGTTTTTT. This rearrangement joins TRBV2 to TRBJ2-2; maybe TRBD1 (5 bases). Trimming cost V 5 bases and J 1 base, with 8 bases left between them. Germline CDR1 reads SNHLY; CDR2 reads FYNNEI. This CDR3 is built from 14 residues. The full variable domain, with the rest looked up from reference TRBV2 and TRBJ2-2, is EPEVTQTPSHQVTQMGQEVILRCVPISNHLYFYWYRQILGQKVEFLVSFYNNEISEKSEIFDDQFSVERPDGSNFTLKIRSTKLEDSAMYFCASSLDRNTGELFFGEGSRLTVL.

CDR3 coding DNA: TGTGCCAGCGTCAAAAGGGGTAACGGTCCGAGGGCTTTCTTT. This translates into CASVKRGNGPRAFF. The chain combines TRBV6-5 with TRBJ1-1, with D possibly matching TRBD1 (5 bases). V was shortened by 8 bases and J by 11 bases, with 24 bases between the two germline ends. The CDR3 runs 14 residues. From germline, CDR1 is MNHEY and CDR2 SVGAGI.

In its sample, this clone was seen once. The CDR3 DNA sequence: TGTGCCAGCAGAAGGACTAGCGGGGGCACAGATACGCAGTATTTT. Protein product: CASRRTSGGTDTQYF. This chain uses TRBV6-4 with TRBJ2-3, with TRBD2 matching over 12 bases. The CDR3 consists of 15 residues. Trimming cost V 6 bases and J 1 base; bases outside gene matches: 2. CDR1 and CDR2 from the germline V gene are MRHNA and SNTAGT.

The chain has TRBV5-1 and TRBJ1-2; tentative D call: TRBD1 (5 bases). Trimming removed 4 bases at V and 3 bases at J, with 7 bases between. This CDR3 has 12 amino acids. Germline V CDR1 and CDR2: SGHRS, YFSETQ. CDR3 loop: CASSGGDYGYTF. CDR3 DNA: TGCGCCAGCAGCGGGGGGGACTATGGCTACACCTTC.

The genes are TRBV15 and TRBJ2-3, with D uncertain. Trimming stripped 1 base from V and 6 bases from J, with 17 bases between. This CDR3 comprises 16 residues. The germline V gene encodes CDR1 LNHNV and CDR2 YYDKDF (reference sequence). The CDR3 protein is CATSRVRGYGDDTQYF. In DNA, the CDR3 is TGTGCCACCAGCAGAGTTCGCGGCTACGGAGACGATACGCAGTATTTT.

The chain couples TRBV2 to TRBJ1-2; 10 bases fit TRBD1. V lost 6 bases to trimming and J lost 4 bases; unmatched junction nucleotides: 2. This CDR3 region has 13 residues. The germline V gene encodes CDR1 SNHLY and CDR2 FYNNEI. The chain's CDR3 is CASRRQGAYGYTF. DNA of the CDR3: TGTGCCAGCAGGCGACAGGGGGCCTATGGCTACACCTTC.

Only one count was recorded for this clone. The chain's CDR3 is CASSLPGWGRGNNSPLHF. CDR3 bases: TGTGCCAGCAGCTTGCCCGGGTGGGGGCGAGGGAATAATTCACCCCTCCACTTT. The V gene is TRBV11-2, the J gene TRBJ1-6, with D tentatively TRBD1 (6 bases). Germline CDR1 is SGHAT and CDR2 is FQNNGV. V was cut by 3 bases and J by 5 bases, with 20 bases left in between. This CDR3 comprises 18 residues.

This chain connects TRBV5-1 to TRBJ1-1; D is perhaps TRBD1 (6 bases). The CDR3 runs 14 residues. Germline assignment: CDR1 SGHRS and CDR2 YFSETQ. V dropped 0 bases and J dropped 1 base, with 7 bases sitting between them. Here the CDR3 DNA reads TGCGCCAGCAGCTTGGTACAGGGGAACACTGAAGCTTTCTTT. Translation: CASSLVQGNTEAFF.

V usage is TRBV15 and J usage is TRBJ2-7, with 10 bases fitting TRBD2. Losses at the gene ends were 0 bases for V and 3 bases for J; bases not matched to a gene: 2. This CDR3 is built from 15 residues. Germline V CDR1 and CDR2: LNHNV, YYDKDF (reference sequence). The CDR3 nucleotides read TGTGCCACCAGCAGAGAACTAGCGGGGAACTACGAGCAGTACTTC. This translates into CATSRELAGNYEQYF.

The chain has TRBV15 and TRBJ1-4; the D is unclear. The germline V gene has CDR1 LNHNV and CDR2 YYDKDF (reference sequence). This CDR3 has 16 residues. V was pared by 3 bases and J by 3 bases, with 14 bases between. This CDR3 is CATSRARGPSNEKLFF. The CDR3 coding sequence is TGTGCCACCAGCAGGGCAAGAGGGCCTTCTAATGAAAAACTGTTTTTT.

The chain combines TRBV5-6 with TRBJ1-6, with unresolved D. This CDR3 region has 14 residues. Trimming cost V 3 bases and J 7 bases, with 11 bases left between them. Germline assignment: CDR1 SGHDT and CDR2 YYEEEE. CDR3 in amino acids: CASSYREKNSPLHF. The CDR3, as DNA: TGTGCCAGCAGCTACAGAGAAAAGAATTCACCCCTCCACTTT.

The V gene is TRBV30, the J gene TRBJ2-2, with TRBD2 as a possible D gene (5 bases). There are 13 residues in the CDR3. CDR1 and CDR2 from the germline V gene are GTSNPN and SVGIG (reference sequence). Trimming left V 7 bases short and J 1 base short, with 10 bases between. DNA for the CDR3: TGTGCCTCCCGGGAACTGAACACCGGGGAGCTGTTTTTT. It encodes CASRELNTGELFF. Full variable domain (remainder filled in from reference TRBV30 and TRBJ2-2): SQTIHQWPATLVQPVGSPLSLECTVEGTSNPNLYWYRQAAGRGLQLLFYSVGIGQISSEVPQNLSASRPQDRQFILSSKKLLLSDSGFYLCASRELNTGELFFGEGSRLTVL.

This chain uses TRBV10-3 with TRBJ2-2, with TRBD1 identical over 9 bases. After removal of 2 bases from V and 7 bases from J, the junction contained 8 bases not matched to a gene. From germline, CDR1 is ENHRY and CDR2 SYGVKD. The CDR3 has 16 amino acids. The CDR3 coding sequence is TGTGCCATCAGTGAGAGGGTCCCGGGACAGGGCGGGGAGCTGTTTTTT. It yields the protein CAISERVPGQGGELFF.